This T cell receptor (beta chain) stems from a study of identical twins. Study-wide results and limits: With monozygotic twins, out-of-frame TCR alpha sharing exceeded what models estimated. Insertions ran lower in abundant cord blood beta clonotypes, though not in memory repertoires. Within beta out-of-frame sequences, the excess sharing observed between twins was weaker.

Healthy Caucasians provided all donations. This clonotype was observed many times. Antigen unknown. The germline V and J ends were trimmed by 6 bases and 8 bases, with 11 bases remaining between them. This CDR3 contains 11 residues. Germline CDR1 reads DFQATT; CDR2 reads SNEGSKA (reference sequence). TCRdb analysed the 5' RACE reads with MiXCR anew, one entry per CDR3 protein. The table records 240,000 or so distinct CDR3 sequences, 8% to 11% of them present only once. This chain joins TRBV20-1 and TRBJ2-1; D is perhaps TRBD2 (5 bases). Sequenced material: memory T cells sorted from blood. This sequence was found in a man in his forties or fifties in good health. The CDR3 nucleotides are TGCAGTGCCGCCCTGAGGGATGAGCAGTTCTTC. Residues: CSAALRDEQFF.